The 32 T cell receptor beta chains in this list originate from one sample, sequenced in a study of blood T cell repertoires in COVID-19. This table comes from immunoSEQ multiplex PCR, and its TCRdb copy is limited to in-frame clones, with some not included. The data contain roughly 380,000 clones, 80% to 90% of them singletons. Sequencing was carried out using PBMCs or T cells enriched from blood (not recorded which). These receptors all stem from a young man who had recovered from COVID-19.

V is TRBV6-1 and J is TRBJ2-5; perhaps TRBD2 as D (5 bases). Germline assignment: CDR1 MNHNS and CDR2 SASEGT. Deletions cut 3 bases from V and 5 bases from J, with 22 bases between. This CDR3 spans 17 amino acids. In nucleotides, the CDR3 is TGTGCCAGCAGTGACGGACTTGCGGCTACCCGGCTGGAGACCCAGTACTTC. Its protein product is CASSDGLAATRLETQYF.

This sequence joins TRBV5-5 and TRBJ2-1; 8 bases agree with TRBD2. CDR1 SGHKS and CDR2 YYEKEE come from the germline V gene (reference sequence). The CDR3 loop spans 16 amino acids. The trim removed 6 bases at V and 0 bases at J, leaving 8 bases unmatched. The CDR3 DNA sequence: TGTGCCAGCACTTTGAGCGGGGGCGGCTCCTACAATGAGCAGTTCTTC. The encoded protein is CASTLSGGGSYNEQFF.

The V gene is TRBV7-9, the J gene TRBJ1-5; 7 positions match TRBD1. The CDR3 extends over 15 amino acids. CDR1 is SEHNR and CDR2 is FQNEAQ in the germline V gene (reference sequence). The junction had 9 bases not matched to a gene; V was cut back by 5 bases and J by 5 bases. This chain's CDR3 is CASSGWTGSDQPQHF. The DNA for the CDR3 is TGTGCCAGCAGCGGATGGACAGGTAGTGATCAGCCCCAGCATTTT.

This clone has a handful of counts. The genes are TRBV7-8 and TRBJ1-2; 7 nucleotides align to TRBD1. The CDR3 has 15 amino acids. V shed 1 base and J 6 bases; nucleotides not matched to a gene: 8. CDR1 SGHVS and CDR2 FQNEAQ come from the germline V gene. The CDR3 DNA reads as TGTGCCAGCAGCTTAGTATCACAGGGGAGCCATGGCTACACCTTC. The encoded protein is CASSLVSQGSHGYTF.

The genes are TRBV29-1 and TRBJ2-2; TRBD1 matches at 9 bases. Germline CDR1 SQVTM, CDR2 ANQGSEA. V was pared by 8 bases and J by 5 bases, with 15 bases of the junction left unmatched. CDR3 length: 16 residues. CDR3 in DNA: TGCAGCATCCGTCCGGGACAGGGAAGGGATACCGGGGAGCTGTTTTTT. Amino acid sequence: CSIRPGQGRDTGELFF.

The V and J genes are TRBV7-9 and TRBJ1-3; possible D gene TRBD1, 6 bases. V lost 8 bases, J lost 4 bases, and 12 bases lay in between. The CDR3 is made up of 13 amino acids. Germline V gene lookup returns CDR1 SEHNR and CDR2 FQNEAQ (reference sequence). The CDR3 sequence: CASRGAGGNTIYF. The CDR3 bases are TGTGCCAGCCGGGGGGCAGGAGGAAACACCATATATTTT.

This clone was seen a few times. The chain carries TRBV6-2 or TRBV6-3 and TRBJ2-3, with a possible D match to TRBD2 (5 bases). CDR1 and CDR2 from the germline V gene are MNHEY and SVGEGT. The CDR3 runs to 15 residues. V lost 0 bases to trimming and J lost 4 bases, with 11 bases between them. The CDR3 spells CASSYSRVWADTQYF. The CDR3 DNA reads TGTGCCAGCAGTTACTCGAGGGTATGGGCAGATACGCAGTATTTT.

The J gene is TRBJ2-7, the V gene TRBV7-8; 11 bases line up with TRBD2. The germline CDR1 and CDR2 sequences are SGHVS and FQNEAQ. The CDR3 is 15 residues long. Trimming at V came to 0 bases and at J to 4 bases, leaving 2 bases not matched to a gene. The CDR3 is CASSLAGTSGYEQYF. CDR3 DNA: TGTGCCAGCAGCTTAGCCGGGACTAGCGGATACGAGCAGTACTTC. The full variable domain, rest sourced from reference TRBV7-8 and TRBJ2-7, is GAGVSQSPRYKVAKRGQDVALRCDPISGHVSLFWYQQALGQGPEFLTYFQNEAQLDKSGLPSDRFFAERPEGSVSTLKIQRTQQEDSAVYLCASSLAGTSGYEQYFGPGTRLTVT.

The rearrangement uses TRBV4-3 and TRBJ2-7; 9 positions match TRBD2. The length of the CDR3 is 17 residues. CDR1 is LGHNA, CDR2 YSLEER, per germline. V lost 4 bases, J lost 3 bases, and 13 bases stayed unmatched. The CDR3 DNA reads as TGCGCCAGCAGCCTCTCCTGGGGCGGGGGGGCAGTCTACGAGCAGTACTTC. This encodes CASSLSWGGGAVYEQYF.

Only one count was recorded for this clone. This chain uses TRBV19 with TRBJ1-5; D is possibly TRBD1 (6 bases). CDR1 and CDR2 from the germline V gene are LNHDA and SQIVND (reference sequence). The CDR3 extends over 15 amino acids. V shed 7 bases and J shed 4 bases, with 17 bases lying between them. CDR3 DNA sequence: TGTGCCAGTACCAGGGGAACAGGAAGAAATCAGCCCCAGCATTTT. Translating it yields CASTRGTGRNQPQHF.

In DNA, the CDR3 is TGCGCCAGCAGCTTAGGGGAGGAGGAGACCCAGTACTTC. Protein sequence: CASSLGEEETQYF. The V and J genes are TRBV5-1 and TRBJ2-5; possibly TRBD2 for D (6 bases). Germline CDR1 and CDR2: SGHRS and YFSETQ. The CDR3 length is 13 residues. The V and J ends lost 2 bases and 5 bases respectively, with 10 bases between them.

The gene calls are TRBV7-6 and TRBJ2-1; a possible D gene is TRBD1 (6 bases). V was cut by 1 base and J by 8 bases, with 12 bases left in between. This CDR3 region has 14 residues. CDR1 SGHVS and CDR2 FNYEAQ come from the germline V gene. The CDR3 is CASSLVVQGDEQFF. CDR3 DNA sequence: TGTGCCAGCAGCTTAGTAGTACAGGGAGATGAGCAGTTCTTC.

The rearrangement links TRBV7-8 to TRBJ2-5; possible D gene TRBD1, 6 bases. The CDR3 spans 15 residues. The V and J ends lost 5 bases and 5 bases respectively, with 18 bases between them. Germline CDR1 and CDR2: SGHVS and FQNEAQ. CDR3 nucleotides: TGTGCCAGCAGCCCGCCCGAAGTGAGGGGGGAGACCCAGTACTTC. This gives the protein CASSPPEVRGETQYF.

This clone has only one observation. The genes are TRBV7-9 and TRBJ1-4; D unresolved. Trimming took off 4 bases at V and 4 bases at J, with 10 bases between the two ends. CDR1 and CDR2 (germline): SEHNR, FQNEAQ (reference sequence). There are 14 residues in the CDR3. The CDR3 DNA sequence: TGTGCCAGCAGCTCCGCCCGGGGTAATGAAAAACTGTTTTTT. Amino acids: CASSSARGNEKLFF.

As regards this clone: The same CDR3 also results from other DNA sequences found in this sample. This chain links TRBV19 with TRBJ2-1; D not resolved. V was cut by 0 bases and J by 3 bases, with 3 bases left in between. Germline V gene sequence: CDR1 LNHDA, CDR2 SQIVND (reference sequence). This CDR3 has 13 amino acids. The CDR3 spells CASSIDRYNEQFF. As DNA, the CDR3 is TGTGCCAGTAGTATAGACCGCTACAATGAGCAGTTCTTC.

This chain connects TRBV5-5 to TRBJ2-1, with a possible D match to TRBD1 (5 bases). CDR1 is SGHKS, CDR2 YYEKEE, per germline (reference sequence). CDR3 length: 14 amino acids. Trimming removed 4 bases from V and 3 bases from J, with 11 bases in between. The CDR3 region has the DNA TGTGCCAGCAGCGCGACAGTGAACTACAATGAGCAGTTCTTC. Encoded protein: CASSATVNYNEQFF. Based on the CDR3 plus reference TRBV5-5 and TRBJ2-1, the full variable domain is DAGVTQSPTHLIKTRGQQVTLRCSPISGHKSVSWYQQVLGQGPQFIFQYYEKEERGRGNFPDRFSARQFPNYSSELNVNALLLGDSALYLCASSATVNYNEQFFGPGTRLTVL.

The chain has TRBV12-3 or TRBV12-4 and TRBJ2-3, with a weak D call TRBD2 (7 bases). This CDR3 region has 13 residues. V lost 6 bases, J lost 7 bases, and 14 bases lay in between. The CDR3 protein is CASSFGGPYTQYF. The CDR3 region has the DNA TGTGCCAGCAGCTTCGGGGGGCCCTATACGCAGTATTTT.

This clone was seen only once. The gene calls are TRBV2 and TRBJ2-7; a weak D match, TRBD1 (6 bases). The CDR3 contains 14 residues. Trimming removed 0 bases at V and 8 bases at J, with 14 bases between. Germline V gene lookup returns CDR1 SNHLY and CDR2 FYNNEI. The CDR3 DNA reads as TGTGCCAGCAGTGAAGCGGGGACACCGAAGAAGCAGTACTTC. Its protein is CASSEAGTPKKQYF.

The rearrangement uses TRBV20-1 and TRBJ2-7; D is possibly TRBD1 (6 bases). Trimming shortened V by 6 bases and J by 9 bases, and 15 bases separated the two germline ends. Germline values: CDR1 DFQATT, CDR2 SNEGSKA (reference sequence). CDR3 size: 11 residues. CDR3 in amino acids: CSAFIPTGQYF. For the CDR3, the DNA is TGCAGTGCCTTTATCCCGACAGGGCAGTACTTC.

The rearrangement joins TRBV27 to TRBJ2-7; D is perhaps TRBD1 (6 bases). The germline V and J ends were trimmed by 3 bases and 1 base, with 10 bases remaining between them. The germline gives CDR1 MNHEY, CDR2 SMNVEV (reference sequence). The CDR3 spans 14 residues. The CDR3 loop reads CASSFGQGSYEQYF. The CDR3 nucleotides are TGTGCCAGCAGTTTCGGGCAGGGGTCCTACGAGCAGTACTTC.

V is TRBV18 and J is TRBJ2-3, with a possible D match to TRBD2 (5 bases). This CDR3 has 16 residues. Trimming took off 0 bases at V and 0 bases at J, with 10 bases between the two ends. CDR1 and CDR2 (germline): KGHSH, LQKENI. The CDR3 sequence: CASSPPDYPSTDTQYF. The CDR3 bases are TGTGCCAGCTCACCACCAGACTACCCAAGCACAGATACGCAGTATTTT.

This clone has a single count. The chain couples TRBV18 to TRBJ2-7; weak D call: TRBD1 (5 bases). V dropped 4 bases and J dropped 3 bases, with 16 bases sitting between them. The CDR3 is 15 residues long. Germline CDR1 is KGHSH and CDR2 is LQKENI. The chain's CDR3 is CASSQTRNTGYEQYF. Written as DNA, the CDR3 is TGTGCCAGCTCACAGACCAGGAATACAGGCTACGAGCAGTACTTC.

The rearrangement joins TRBV19 to TRBJ1-2, with a tentative D call TRBD1 (6 bases). The CDR3 has 15 residues. The germline V and J ends were trimmed by 1 base and 4 bases, with 13 bases remaining between them. Per the germline V gene, CDR1 is LNHDA and CDR2 is SQIVND (reference sequence). The CDR3 DNA is TGTGCCAGTAGTATAGGCAGACGGGACACCTATGGCTACACCTTC. Residues: CASSIGRRDTYGYTF. The complete variable domain, with remaining parts taken from reference TRBV19 and TRBJ1-2, reads DGGITQSPKYLFRKEGQNVTLSCEQNLNHDAMYWYRQDPGQGLRLIYYSQIVNDFQKGDIAEGYSVSREKKESFPLTVTSAQKNPTAFYLCASSIGRRDTYGYTFGSGTRLTVV.

The chain employs TRBV19 and TRBJ2-1; 8 nucleotides align to TRBD2. Germline assignment: CDR1 LNHDA and CDR2 SQIVND (reference sequence). With V trimmed by 0 bases and J by 8 bases, 3 bases remained unmatched. The CDR3 runs to 14 residues. Written as DNA, the CDR3 is TGTGCCAGTAGTATAGAGCGGGGGGCCTATGAGCAGTTCTTC. This codes for CASSIERGAYEQFF.

This clone has just one count. The genes are TRBV11-2 and TRBJ1-2; 7 bases line up with TRBD1. Germline loops: CDR1 SGHAT, CDR2 FQNNGV. This CDR3 has 15 residues. V was pared by 5 bases and J by 4 bases, with 10 bases of the junction left unmatched. CDR3 sequence reads: CASSNQDRAGYGYTF. The CDR3 bases are TGTGCCAGCAGCAACCAAGACAGGGCTGGCTATGGCTACACCTTC. The full variable domain, rest sourced from reference TRBV11-2 and TRBJ1-2, is EAGVAQSPRYKIIEKRQSVAFWCNPISGHATLYWYQQILGQGPKLLIQFQNNGVVDDSQLPKDRFSAERLKGVDSTLKIQPAKLEDSAVYLCASSNQDRAGYGYTFGSGTRLTVV.

The genes are TRBV29-1 and TRBJ1-1; D gene uncertain. The CDR3 loop spans 12 amino acids. Trimming took off 3 bases at V and 5 bases at J, with 10 bases between the two ends. Germline loops: CDR1 SQVTM, CDR2 ANQGSEA. The CDR3 loop reads CSVEMLATEAFF. The CDR3 bases are TGCAGCGTTGAGATGCTGGCAACTGAAGCTTTCTTT.

The genes are TRBV5-1 and TRBJ2-3; a possible D gene is TRBD1 (5 bases). The V end lost 0 bases, the J end lost 0 bases, and 8 bases lay between the germline ends. Germline CDR1 and CDR2: SGHRS and YFSETQ. This CDR3 is 15 amino acids long. The CDR3 DNA sequence: TGCGCCAGCAGCTTGGCAGGGTCCAGCACAGATACGCAGTATTTT. Residues: CASSLAGSSTDTQYF.

This rearrangement joins TRBV11-2 to TRBJ2-7; tentative D call: TRBD1 (5 bases). Germline V gene lookup returns CDR1 SGHAT and CDR2 FQNNGV. The CDR3 totals 13 residues. The V gene lost 1 base and the J gene lost 3 bases, with 7 bases spanning the gap. The CDR3: CASSLGQNYEQYF. The CDR3 nucleotides are TGTGCCAGCAGCTTAGGACAGAACTACGAGCAGTACTTC.

This chain joins TRBV5-5 and TRBJ2-3, with a weak D call TRBD1 (5 bases). The V end lost 0 bases, the J end lost 2 bases, and 13 bases lay between the germline ends. CDR1 SGHKS and CDR2 YYEKEE come from the germline V gene (reference sequence). The CDR3 has 16 amino acids. CDR3 protein: CASSLAYGAITDTQYF. CDR3 bases: TGTGCCAGCAGCTTGGCCTATGGGGCGATCACAGATACGCAGTATTTT.

This sequence joins TRBV27 and TRBJ1-1, with TRBD1 identical over 7 bases. Germline values: CDR1 MNHEY, CDR2 SMNVEV (reference sequence). CDR3 length: 15 residues. Unmatched junction bases numbered 7, after V lost 2 bases and J lost 4 bases. The chain's CDR3 is CASSLIPYRGTEAFF. The CDR3 bases are TGTGCCAGCAGTTTAATTCCGTACAGGGGCACTGAAGCTTTCTTT.

The rearrangement joins TRBV6-5 to TRBJ2-5; 9 bases line up with TRBD2. The ends lost 6 bases at V and 8 bases at J; junction bases unmatched: 10. The germline CDR1 and CDR2 sequences are MNHEY and SVGAGI. This CDR3 is 14 amino acids long. The CDR3 coding sequence is TGTGCCAGCAGGGGGCAGCGGGGGGCTCGCACCCAGTACTTC. The encoded protein is CASRGQRGARTQYF.

The rearrangement links TRBV6-5 to TRBJ1-4; 7 bases agree with TRBD1. The CDR3 loop spans 12 amino acids. The germline CDR1 and CDR2 sequences are MNHEY and SVGAGI. Trimming removed 6 bases from V and 8 bases from J; junction bases left unmatched: 3. As DNA, the CDR3 is TGTGCCAGCAGACCGGGACAGGAAAAACTGTTTTTT. Its protein is CASRPGQEKLFF.